These T cell receptor beta chains were read from a single sample in a study of cytomegalovirus exposure and HLA in healthy donors. Here immunoSEQ multiplex PCR was the method, and the copy in TCRdb shows in-frame clones only, minus some. This table has 150,000 to 200,000 clones, 81% appearing once. The sequenced sample was PBMCs. The source is a man between 18 and 35 years old in good health and CMV-seronegative. CDR3s include the opening cysteine and the closing phenylalanine or tryptophan. The D gene is left open where the match is weak. For some rows the clone size is stated as once, few or many, or as a class when expanded; others skip it.

>.|TRBJ2-1|.|TRBV9
CASSKVAVGALGYEQFF
TGTGCCAGCAGCAAGGTAGCTGTGGGAGCACTAGGGTATGAGCAGTTCTTC
>.|TRBJ2-7|few|TRBV11-3
CASSPVDSLEQYF
TGTGCCAGCAGCCCAGTGGACAGTCTCGAGCAGTACTTC
>.|TRBJ2-5|.|TRBV5-1
CASSFAREETQYF
TGCGCCAGCAGCTTCGCCCGGGAGGAGACCCAGTACTTC
>TRBD2|TRBJ2-1|.|TRBV29-1
CSVAPRLADNEQFF
TGCAGCGTAGCACCCAGACTAGCGGACAATGAGCAGTTCTTC
>.|TRBJ1-2|.|TRBV29-1
CSVEDATGVHPNYGYTF
TGCAGCGTTGAAGACGCTACGGGGGTTCACCCCAACTATGGCTACACCTTC
>.|TRBJ1-1|.|TRBV13
CASSLGGGNANTEAFF
TGTGCCAGCAGCTTAGGGGGAGGGAACGCGAACACTGAAGCTTTCTTT
>TRBD2|TRBJ2-7|few|TRBV4-2
CASSQEGSGSSYEQYF
TGTGCCAGCAGCCAAGAGGGTAGCGGGAGCTCCTACGAGCAGTACTTC
>.|TRBJ2-6|few|TRBV7-9
CASLEGVGPWANVLTF
TGTGCCAGCCTCGAAGGGGTTGGTCCCTGGGCCAACGTCCTGACTTTC
>.|TRBJ2-7|.|TRBV7-3
CASSLGSSDEQYF
TGTGCCAGCAGCTTAGGATCTAGCGACGAGCAGTACTTC
>TRBD2|TRBJ2-2|.|TRBV28
CASSLIGAGAGELFF
TGTGCCAGCAGTTTAATTGGTGCGGGGGCCGGGGAGCTGTTTTTT
>TRBD1|TRBJ1-2|.|TRBV5-1
CASRRTGLNHGYTF
TGCGCCAGCAGGAGGACAGGGTTGAACCATGGCTACACCTTC
>.|TRBJ2-1|.|TRBV9
CASSGGLTYNEQFF
TGTGCCAGCAGCGGGGGACTTACCTACAATGAGCAGTTCTTC
>.|TRBJ1-2|.|TRBV19
CASSLRGYGYTF
TGTGCCAGTAGTTTGCGGGGCTATGGCTACACCTTC
>.|TRBJ1-4|once|TRBV19
CASSTPGGANNEKLFF
TGTGCCAGTAGTACGCCGGGGGGAGCCAATAATGAAAAACTGTTTTTT
>.|TRBJ2-3|.|TRBV11-2
CASSLNTSPLDTQYF
TGTGCCAGCAGCTTAAATACTAGTCCCTTAGATACGCAGTATTTT
>TRBD2|TRBJ2-2|.|TRBV7-2
CASSLAGDNTGELFF
TGTGCCAGCAGTCTAGCGGGGGACAACACCGGGGAGCTGTTTTTT
>TRBD2|TRBJ2-5|.|TRBV11-2
CASSSPTSGQPKETQYF
TGTGCCAGCAGCTCTCCGACTAGCGGGCAACCTAAAGAGACCCAGTACTTC
>TRBD1|TRBJ1-5|.|TRBV23-1
CASSHQGDRPCNQPQHF
TGCGCCAGCAGTCACCAAGGGGACAGGCCGTGCAATCAGCCCCAGCATTTT
>.|TRBJ2-2|.|TRBV4-3
CASSQDRRIDTGELFF
TGCGCCAGCAGCCAAGATAGGCGGATTGACACCGGGGAGCTGTTTTTT
>TRBD2|TRBJ2-2|.|TRBV7-8
CASSLARSSGRTGELFF
TGTGCCAGCAGCTTAGCGCGGAGTAGCGGGAGAACCGGGGAGCTGTTTTTT
>.|TRBJ2-7|.|TRBV21-1
CASSRLGRDSASNLLYEQYF
TGTGCCAGCAGCAGACTGGGACGGGACAGCGCGTCAAATCTCCTCTACGAGCAGTACTTC
>.|TRBJ1-6|.|TRBV2
CASSDAGNNSLLHF
TGTGCCAGCAGTGACGCAGGGAATAATTCACTCCTCCACTTT
>.|TRBJ1-1|.|TRBV7-9
CASSLVRNTEAFF
TGTGCCAGCAGCTTAGTTCGGAACACTGAAGCTTTCTTT
>.|TRBJ2-1|.|TRBV21-1
CASSKASFLVAEQFF
TGTGCCAGCAGCAAAGCGTCCTTCTTAGTTGCTGAGCAGTTCTTC
>.|TRBJ1-2|few|TRBV4-1
CASRSPGQLYGYTF
TGCGCCAGCAGGTCTCCGGGACAACTCTATGGCTACACCTTC
>.|TRBJ2-7|.|TRBV7-2
CASSYQSGSGRYEQYF
TGTGCCAGCAGCTACCAGTCCGGGAGTGGGAGATACGAGCAGTACTTC
>TRBD1|TRBJ1-3|.|TRBV7-9
CASSGGQAGSHYTIYF
TGTGCCAGCAGCGGGGGACAGGCTGGATCCCACTACACCATATATTTT
>TRBD1|TRBJ2-3|.|TRBV27
CASTARTGEITDTQYF
TGTGCCAGCACAGCACGGACAGGGGAAATCACAGATACGCAGTATTTT
>TRBD1|TRBJ1-5|.|TRBV19
CASSARGSGQPQHF
TGTGCCAGTAGTGCCAGGGGGTCAGGTCAGCCCCAGCATTTT
>.|TRBJ2-1|.|TRBV12-5
CASGWESEQFF
TGTGCTAGTGGTTGGGAGTCTGAGCAGTTCTTC
>.|TRBJ2-5|.|TRBV7-8
CASSYRGSQETQYF
TGTGCCAGCAGTTATAGGGGCAGCCAAGAGACCCAGTACTTC
>TRBD1|TRBJ1-1|few|TRBV7-9
CASSSMDRGGTEAFF
TGTGCCAGCAGCTCCATGGACAGGGGTGGGACTGAAGCTTTCTTT
>.|TRBJ1-5|.|TRBV7-2
CASSLWHGNQPQHF
TGTGCCAGCAGCTTGTGGCACGGCAATCAGCCCCAGCATTTT
>.|TRBJ2-7|.|TRBV6-5
CASRRSLSYEQYF
TGTGCCAGCAGAAGGAGCCTCTCCTACGAGCAGTACTTC
>TRBD1|TRBJ1-3|.|TRBV2
CASSIAPTGHRNTIYF
TGTGCCAGCAGTATTGCCCCGACAGGGCACCGAAACACCATATATTTT
>.|TRBJ1-2|few|TRBV5-6
CASSTNYGYTF
TGTGCCAGCAGTACTAACTATGGCTACACCTTC
>.|TRBJ2-1|.|TRBV6-5
CASSRSSYNEQFF
TGTGCCAGCAGTAGGAGCTCCTACAATGAGCAGTTCTTC
>.|TRBJ2-3|.|TRBV11-2
CASSPSTDTQYF
TGTGCCAGCAGCCCAAGCACAGATACGCAGTATTTT
>.|TRBJ2-7|.|TRBV6-1
CASLHGDSSYEQYF
TGTGCCTCCTTACATGGCGACAGTTCCTACGAGCAGTACTTC
>.|TRBJ2-1|few|TRBV7-2
CASSLVSRQASSYNEQFF
TGTGCCAGCAGCTTAGTGTCCCGACAGGCCAGCTCCTACAATGAGCAGTTCTTC
>.|TRBJ2-5|.|TRBV6-1
CASRSRRGQETQYF
TGTGCCAGCAGATCACGGAGGGGTCAAGAGACCCAGTACTTC
>TRBD1|TRBJ2-3|.|TRBV2
CASSDYRGQKDTQYF
TGTGCCAGCAGTGATTACAGGGGGCAAAAAGATACGCAGTATTTT
>TRBD2|TRBJ2-7|.|TRBV25-1
CASNGGVRLEQYF
TGTGCCAGCAACGGGGGGGTGAGGCTCGAGCAGTACTTC
>TRBD2|TRBJ2-7|.|TRBV5-1
CASSLGREVYEQYF
TGCGCCAGCAGCTTAGGGAGGGAGGTTTACGAGCAGTACTTC
>.|TRBJ2-1|.|TRBV13
CASSLGAGSYNEQFF
TGTGCCAGCAGCTTAGGGGCAGGTTCTTACAATGAGCAGTTCTTC
>.|TRBJ2-7|.|TRBV10-3
CAIRAQGRHEQYF
TGTGCCATCAGGGCGCAGGGTAGGCACGAGCAGTACTTC
>.|TRBJ2-7|.|TRBV4-3
CASSQDRAGEQYF
TGCGCCAGCAGCCAAGATCGCGCGGGCGAGCAGTACTTC
>.|TRBJ2-5|.|TRBV4-1
CASSQDGRDQETQYF
TGCGCCAGCAGCCAAGACGGCAGGGACCAAGAGACCCAGTACTTC
>.|TRBJ1-2|.|TRBV14
CASSQDRGFYGYTF
TGTGCCAGCAGCCAAGACAGGGGTTTCTATGGCTACACCTTC
>.|TRBJ2-7|.|TRBV28
CASSLAGSITYEQYF
TGTGCCAGCAGTTTGGCGGGCTCTATCACCTACGAGCAGTACTTC
>.|TRBJ1-2|.|TRBV6-5
CASSYGVRDGYTF
TGTGCCAGCAGTTACGGAGTCAGGGATGGCTACACCTTC
>TRBD1|TRBJ2-7|.|TRBV28
CASSLVSGGTGVSYEQYF
TGTGCCAGCAGTTTGGTATCAGGCGGGACAGGGGTCTCCTACGAGCAGTACTTC
>.|TRBJ2-1|.|TRBV19
CASSRWSNSYNEQFF
TGTGCCAGTAGTAGGTGGAGCAACTCCTACAATGAGCAGTTCTTC
>TRBD2|TRBJ2-5|.|TRBV4-3
CASSQDIAGAVETQYF
TGCGCCAGCAGCCAAGATATAGCGGGAGCAGTGGAGACCCAGTACTTC
>.|TRBJ2-3|.|TRBV16
CASSSGTHTQYF
TGTGCCAGCAGTTCCGGGACTCATACGCAGTATTTT
>.|TRBJ2-4|.|TRBV19
CASSTGGQIAKNIQYF
TGTGCCAGTAGTACCGGAGGACAGATAGCCAAAAACATTCAGTACTTC
>.|TRBJ2-1|.|TRBV30
CAWSGGVEQFF
TGTGCCTGGAGTGGAGGTGTCGAGCAGTTCTTC
>.|TRBJ1-1|.|TRBV5-5
CASSIGGNTEAFF
TGTGCCAGCAGCATAGGGGGGAACACTGAAGCTTTCTTT
>.|TRBJ2-1|.|TRBV19
CASSISYLSYNEQFF
TGTGCCAGTAGTATTAGCTACCTCTCCTACAATGAGCAGTTCTTC